This TCR beta chain was recovered during a study of T cell changes during pregnancy in multiple sclerosis. Clones were read by immunoSEQ multiplex PCR, and TCRdb kept only the in-frame ones, dropping some. The repertoire holds about 50,000 clones, with over 85% as singletons. The V end was cut by 2 bases, the J end by 0 bases, with 7 bases between. Germline CDR1 GTSNPN, CDR2 SVGIG (reference sequence). The length of the CDR3 is 13 residues. Sample: CD4+ T cells from peripheral blood mononuclear cells, taken before pregnancy. V gene TRBV30 combines with J gene TRBJ1-1; D is unclear. This TCR derives from a female donor with multiple sclerosis, enrolled in a pregnancy study. The CDR3 is CAWSPRVNTEAFF. The DNA for the CDR3 is TGTGCCTGGAGTCCCCGGGTGAACACTGAAGCTTTCTTT.